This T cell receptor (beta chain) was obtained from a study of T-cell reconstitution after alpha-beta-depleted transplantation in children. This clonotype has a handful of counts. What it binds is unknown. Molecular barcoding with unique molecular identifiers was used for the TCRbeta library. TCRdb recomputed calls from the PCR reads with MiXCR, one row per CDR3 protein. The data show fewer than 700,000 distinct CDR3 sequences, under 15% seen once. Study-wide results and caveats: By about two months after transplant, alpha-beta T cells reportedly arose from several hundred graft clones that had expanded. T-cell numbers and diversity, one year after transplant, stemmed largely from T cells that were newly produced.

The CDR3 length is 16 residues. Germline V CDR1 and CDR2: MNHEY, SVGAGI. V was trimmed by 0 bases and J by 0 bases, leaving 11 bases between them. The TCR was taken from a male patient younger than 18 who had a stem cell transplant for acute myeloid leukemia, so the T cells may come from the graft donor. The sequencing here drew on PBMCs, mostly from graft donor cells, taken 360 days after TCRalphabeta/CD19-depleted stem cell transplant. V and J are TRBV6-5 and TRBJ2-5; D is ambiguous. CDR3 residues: CASSYSRRWYQETQYF. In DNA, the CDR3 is TGTGCCAGCAGTTACTCGAGACGCTGGTACCAAGAGACCCAGTACTTC.